Following are 4 T cell receptor beta chains from one sample sequenced in a study of early T cells in non-severe SARS-CoV-2 infection. One entry per CDR3 protein, called by TCRdb with MiXCR from the 5' RACE reads. The table lists roughly 30,000 distinct CDR3 sequences, under 6% of them singletons. Sequenced sample: whole blood. Every receptor here comes from an adult who was a healthcare worker with PCR-confirmed SARS-CoV-2 infection or an uninfected control (not recorded which).

In this sample, this clonotype turned up a few times. The germline gene is not matched at one end of the junction; a read error may be the cause. The chain employs TRBV29-1 and TRBJ2-6; no firm D call. The CDR3 is 13 residues long. Germline V gene sequence: CDR1 SQVTM, CDR2 ANQGSEA. The CDR3 DNA follows: TGCAGTGTTGAAGGGCAGGGGGCCAACGTCCTGACTTTC. Translating gives CSVEGQGANVLTF.

This clonotype was counted many times. The V and J genes are TRBV10-1 and TRBJ2-2; 8 nucleotides match TRBD2. J lost 0 bases, V lost 8 bases, and 14 bases had no gene match. Germline V gene data show CDR1 as WNHNN and CDR2 as SYGVQD (reference sequence). This CDR3 contains 18 residues. The CDR3 nucleotides read TGCGCCAGCTCTGTGGGCGGGGGGCACCCCTCGAACACCGGGGAGCTGTTTTTT. Amino acids: CASSVGGGHPSNTGELFF.

The V gene is TRBV5-1, the J gene TRBJ2-2; TRBD1 is a possible D gene (5 bases). From germline, CDR1 is SGHRS and CDR2 YFSETQ. The V end was cut by 5 bases, the J end by 6 bases, with 14 bases between. The CDR3 contains 14 residues. DNA of the CDR3: TGCGCCAGCAGATCTACACAGGCACCCGGGGAGCTGTTTTTT. Translating gives CASRSTQAPGELFF.

Ten or more counts support this clonotype. The gene calls are TRBV2 and TRBJ2-1; TRBD1 matches at 9 bases. The V and J ends lost 3 bases and 0 bases, in that order; junction bases with no gene match: 9. The CDR3 consists of 18 residues. Germline assignment: CDR1 SNHLY and CDR2 FYNNEI. CDR3 bases: TGTGCCAGCAGTGACCCGGGACAGGGACCGAGCTCCTACAATGAGCAGTTCTTC. Translated, it gives CASSDPGQGPSSYNEQFF. Based on the CDR3 plus reference TRBV2 and TRBJ2-1, the full variable domain is EPEVTQTPSHQVTQMGQEVILRCVPISNHLYFYWYRQILGQKVEFLVSFYNNEISEKSEIFDDQFSVERPDGSNFTLKIRSTKLEDSAMYFCASSDPGQGPSSYNEQFFGPGTRLTVL.